There are a few counts of the clone carrying this T cell receptor (beta chain). This sample was taken from a study of blood T cell repertoires in COVID-19. Study summary: Sites across the United States, Italy and Spain contributed samples from acute and convalescent COVID-19. PBMCs, B-cell-depleted T cells, or T cells were the source of the cDNA or gDNA that made up the material.

This CDR3 is built from 15 residues. Germline loops: CDR1 MGHDK, CDR2 SYGVNS. V was shortened by 0 bases and J by 1 base, with 6 bases between the two germline ends. How the authors handled the data: Researchers report that nucleated cell counts were estimated from reference gene primer amplification. The method was immunoSEQ multiplex PCR; TCRdb's version includes in-frame clones alone and lacks a portion of them. V and J calls and clone size come straight from that table; D and trimming were deduced from the DNA. This sample has 65,000 to 75,000 clones, with about three quarters found just once. The chain links TRBV25-1 to TRBJ2-2; no definite D call. The receptor was derived from an elderly man with acute or convalescent COVID-19. Material: peripheral blood. The CDR3 sequence: CASSEYTQNTGELFF. Here the CDR3 DNA reads TGTGCCAGCAGTGAATACACACAGAACACCGGGGAGCTGTTTTTT.